The clone carrying this T cell receptor (beta chain) was observed a single time. Its antigen is as yet unknown. The data originate from a study of cytotoxic CD8 clonotypes in ibrutinib-treated CLL. Across the whole study: Samples had a mean of roughly 280,000 productive templates and roughly 90,000 productive rearrangements.

Findings and caveats of the study: Clonality, elevated at ibrutinib response, dropped back toward baseline at progression.

V was clipped by 3 bases and J by 8 bases, with 14 bases between them. This CDR3 spans 14 amino acids. In germline, CDR1 is KGHSH, CDR2 LQKENI. Deep sequencing aimed at 1 in 200,000 to 1 in 1 million T cells' resolution. TCRdb's table, derived via immunoSEQ multiplex PCR, lists solely in-frame clones and lacks some. Among more than 200,000 clones listed, 70% were seen once. The clonotype originates from a human donor with chronic lymphocytic leukemia. This specimen was PBMCs, taken after 24 months of ibrutinib treatment. This rearrangement joins TRBV18 to TRBJ2-1; D possibly corresponds to TRBD1 (6 bases). The CDR3 loop is CASSPDRLVYEQFF. The CDR3 DNA is TGTGCCAGCTCACCCGACAGGTTGGTCTATGAGCAGTTCTTC.